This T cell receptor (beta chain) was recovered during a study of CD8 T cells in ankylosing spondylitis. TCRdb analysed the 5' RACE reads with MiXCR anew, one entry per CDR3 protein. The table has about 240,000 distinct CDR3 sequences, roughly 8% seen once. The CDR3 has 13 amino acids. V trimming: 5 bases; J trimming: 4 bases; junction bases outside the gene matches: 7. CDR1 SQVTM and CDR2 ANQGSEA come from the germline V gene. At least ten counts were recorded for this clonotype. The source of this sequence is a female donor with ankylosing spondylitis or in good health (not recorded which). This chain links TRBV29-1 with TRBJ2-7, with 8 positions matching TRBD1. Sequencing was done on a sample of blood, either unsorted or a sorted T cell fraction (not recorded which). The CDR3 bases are TGCAGCGTTCCAGGGGGCTCGGAATACGAGCAGTACTTC. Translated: CSVPGGSEYEQYF.